These T cell receptor beta chains were read from a single sample in a study of T cells in Graves' hyperthyroidism and ophthalmopathy. A single record per CDR3 protein comes from TCRdb applying MiXCR to the multiplex PCR reads. Among about 250,000 distinct CDR3 sequences listed, roughly 22% were seen once. Material: blood. The receptors originated from a man younger than 45 with Graves' ophthalmopathy. Both conserved end residues are part of each CDR3. D genes are given only for firm matches. Clone size appears in some rows only: once, few, many, or a class for an expanded clone.

NA TRBJ2-2 TRBV27 NA 15 TGTGCCAGCACCGAGGGGCGGGCGAACACCGGGGAGCTGTTTTTT CASTEGRANTGELFF
many TRBJ1-2 TRBV2 NA 12 TGTGCCAGCAGTGAGGGGGTTCAAGGCTACACCTTC CASSEGVQGYTF
NA TRBJ2-1 TRBV12-3/TRBV12-4 NA 15 TGTGCCAGCAGTTTAGCATTGATAGACTACAATGAGCAGTTCTTC CASSLALIDYNEQFF
few TRBJ2-5 TRBV29-1 NA 13 TGCAGCGTTGTTAGAGGTCCGAAAGAGACCCAGTACTTC CSVVRGPKETQYF
few TRBJ2-7 TRBV2 NA 14 TGTGCCAGCAGTGAACAGGGAGACTCCTACGAGCAGTACTTC CASSEQGDSYEQYF
NA TRBJ2-7 TRBV12-3/TRBV12-4 NA 14 TGTGCCAGCAGTGACTACCCCGAAAACGGCGAGCAGTACTTC CASSDYPENGEQYF
NA TRBJ1-3 TRBV18 NA 13 TGTGCCAGCTCAGGGGCCTCTGGAAACACCATATATTTT CASSGASGNTIYF
many TRBJ1-2 TRBV6-1 TRBD1 16 TGTGCCAGCAGTTCCACCGACAGGGGGCTGAACTATGGCTACACCTTC CASSSTDRGLNYGYTF
few TRBJ2-3 TRBV7-3 TRBD2 15 TGTGCCAGCAGCTACACTAGCGGGAGGGGGGATACGCAGTATTTT CASSYTSGRGDTQYF
many TRBJ2-1 TRBV7-2 TRBD2 13 TGTGCCAGCTCAAGGACTAGTCTCAATGAGCAGTTCTTC CASSRTSLNEQFF
few TRBJ1-3 TRBV24-1 NA 13 TGTGCCACCAGTGATTTGCGGGGAAACACCATATATTTT CATSDLRGNTIYF
many TRBJ2-7 TRBV9 NA 13 TGTGCCAGCAGCGTAGAAGCCCCCTACGAGCAGTACTTC CASSVEAPYEQYF
few TRBJ2-5 TRBV28 NA 14 TGTGCCAGCAGTCTCCAGCGGGTACAAGAGACCCAGTACTTC CASSLQRVQETQYF
few TRBJ2-7 TRBV24-1 TRBD2 18 TGTGCCACCAGTGATTCTGGGACTAGCGGGAGTTCCCCCTACGAGCAGTACTTC CATSDSGTSGSSPYEQYF
many TRBJ2-1 TRBV5-1 TRBD2 16 TGCGCCAGCAGCTCGGGACTAGCGGGAGGTTATAGTGAGCAGTTCTTC CASSSGLAGGYSEQFF
NA TRBJ2-7 TRBV9 NA 15 TGTGCCAGCAGCGTAAGCGCGGTGGTGACCTACGAGCAGTACTTC CASSVSAVVTYEQYF
many TRBJ2-7 TRBV12-3/TRBV12-4 NA 12 TGTGCCAGCAGTTTAGCTCTACGGGGGCAGTACTTC CASSLALRGQYF
few TRBJ1-5 TRBV20-1 NA 12 TGCAGTGCTAGACGGGGGGGGCAGCCCCAGCATTTT CSARRGGQPQHF
few TRBJ2-1 TRBV7-8 TRBD2 18 TGTGCCAGCAGCTACACTAGCGGGAGGGCCTTCGCCTACAATGAGCAGTTCTTC CASSYTSGRAFAYNEQFF
few TRBJ1-5 TRBV30 NA 14 TGTGCCTGGAGTGTACGGCAGTTCAATCAGCCCCAGCATTTT CAWSVRQFNQPQHF
few TRBJ2-1 TRBV24-1 TRBD1 16 TGTGCCACCAGTGAAGCCATCGGGACAGGGTCACGAGAGCAGTTCTTC CATSEAIGTGSREQFF
NA TRBJ2-5 TRBV19 NA 16 TGTGCCAGTAGTATAGGCGGCACCGGCTGGGGGGAGACCCAGTACTTC CASSIGGTGWGETQYF
NA TRBJ2-7 TRBV29-1 TRBD1 14 TGCAGCGTAAGACAGGGTTTAGTCCCCTACGAGCAGTACTTC CSVRQGLVPYEQYF
NA TRBJ1-4 TRBV6-1 NA 12 TGTGCCAGCTCGGGGCGCGGGGGGAAACTGTTTTTT CASSGRGGKLFF
NA TRBJ2-5 TRBV5-1 TRBD1 16 TGCGCCAGCAGCTTGATGGGGACAGGGGGCCGGGAGACCCAGTACTTC CASSLMGTGGRETQYF